A single sample gave rise to the 8 T cell receptor beta chains below, sequenced in a study of shared clonotypes between healthy human individuals. The data were produced by immunoSEQ multiplex PCR, yet TCRdb's version contains in-frame clones alone and is incomplete. The sample yields around 1.4 million clones, 97% to 99% seen once. Material: naive CD4+ T cells sorted from blood. This sample's subset: CD45RA+ positively selected. The source of these receptors is a man younger than 40 in good health.

The genes are TRBV19 and TRBJ2-6; D might be TRBD1 (6 bases). Trimming stripped 8 bases from V and 0 bases from J, with 14 bases between. The V gene's germline CDR1 is LNHDA and CDR2 SQIVND (reference sequence). This CDR3 region has 16 residues. The CDR3 is CASGNRVTSGANVLTF. CDR3 DNA sequence: TGTGCCAGTGGCAACAGGGTTACCTCTGGGGCCAACGTCCTGACTTTC.

The chain links TRBV6-6 to TRBJ1-3; a possible D gene is TRBD1 (6 bases). The CDR3 is 16 amino acids. Trimming left V 4 bases short and J 1 base short, with 14 bases between. Germline CDR1 is MNHNY and CDR2 is SVGAGI (reference sequence). Here the CDR3 DNA reads TGTGCCAGCAGTTGGACAGAGTTTTTTTCTGGAAACACCATATATTTT. Protein: CASSWTEFFSGNTIYF.

The table lists this clone with a count of one. This chain uses TRBV18 with TRBJ2-5, with 8 bases aligning to TRBD2. CDR3 length: 15 residues. CDR1 and CDR2 from the germline V gene are KGHSH and LQKENI. The junction had 11 bases not matched to a gene; V was cut back by 6 bases and J by 5 bases. The CDR3 sequence: CASSFLGERGETQYF. CDR3 nucleotide sequence: TGTGCCAGCTCGTTCCTGGGAGAGCGGGGGGAGACCCAGTACTTC.

V is TRBV28 and J is TRBJ2-3; the match to TRBD1 covers 12 bases. The CDR3 is 18 residues long. The J segment lost 2 bases and the V segment lost 3 bases, leaving 9 bases of the junction unmatched. Germline V gene lookup returns CDR1 MDHEN and CDR2 SYDVKM. The CDR3 loop reads CASSFFMGQGAPTDTQYF. The CDR3 coding sequence is TGTGCCAGCAGTTTTTTCATGGGACAGGGGGCACCCACAGATACGCAGTATTTT.

The gene calls are TRBV2 and TRBJ1-2; D might be TRBD1 (6 bases). V gave up 6 bases and J gave up 8 bases, with 19 bases separating them. Germline V gene sequence: CDR1 SNHLY, CDR2 FYNNEI. This CDR3 region has 14 residues. CDR3 sequence: CASRSPDSLPGYTF. As DNA, the CDR3 is TGTGCCAGCAGATCGCCGGACAGCCTCCCGGGCTACACCTTC. Full variable domain (outside the CDR3, taken from reference TRBV2 and TRBJ1-2): EPEVTQTPSHQVTQMGQEVILRCVPISNHLYFYWYRQILGQKVEFLVSFYNNEISEKSEIFDDQFSVERPDGSNFTLKIRSTKLEDSAMYFCASRSPDSLPGYTFGSGTRLTVV.

The chain employs TRBV19 and TRBJ2-3; D uncertain. Trimming stripped 9 bases from V and 5 bases from J, with 9 bases between. CDR1 is LNHDA, CDR2 SQIVND, per germline (reference sequence). This CDR3 is built from 11 residues. The CDR3 loop is CASLVGDTQYF. The CDR3 DNA reads as TGTGCCAGCCTCGTAGGAGATACGCAGTATTTT.

This clone was seen once. V usage is TRBV6-1 and J usage is TRBJ2-1, with D tentatively TRBD1 or TRBD2 (5 bases each). Germline CDR1 MNHNS, CDR2 SASEGT. CDR3 length equals 13 residues. V lost 7 bases to trimming and J lost 4 bases, with 11 bases between them. CDR3 region: CASKRGSYNEQFF. The DNA for the CDR3 is TGTGCCAGCAAACGGGGCAGTTACAATGAGCAGTTCTTC.

In its sample, this clone was seen once. The rearrangement uses TRBV19 and TRBJ2-1, with 9 bases that match TRBD2. CDR1 and CDR2 (germline): LNHDA, SQIVND (reference sequence). The ends lost 4 bases at V and 8 bases at J; junction bases unmatched: 6. CDR3 length equals 14 residues. This CDR3 reads CASSKPGTSYEQFF. CDR3 bases: TGTGCCAGTAGTAAACCCGGGACTAGCTATGAGCAGTTCTTC.